This entry is about one T cell receptor beta chain. What it recognizes is unknown. Relapsing-remitting disease, either stable or active, was present in the multiple sclerosis controls, who were treatment-naive patients. FACS was used to enrich TEMRA cells, whereas the CD8+ and CD4+ T cells were obtained by negative isolation. Reverse transcription of roughly 0.45 to 1 ug RNA used random hexamers. The authors amplified TCR beta CDR3 across 54 Vbeta and 13 Jbeta using immunoSEQ multiplex PCR. Each CDR3 protein is one row after TCRdb ran MiXCR on the immunoSEQ multiplex PCR reads. The data hold roughly 180,000 distinct CDR3 sequences, with approximately 94% observed a single time. Germline CDR1 and CDR2: DFQATT and SNEGSKA (reference sequence). The CDR3 extends over 15 amino acids. Trimming removed 6 bases from V and 3 bases from J; junction bases left unmatched: 11. The data originate from a study of CD8 T cells in Susac syndrome. Findings and limits, study-wide: As the study acknowledged, the number of individuals who were part of its TCR sequencing and HLA analysis was relatively small.

This chain uses TRBV20-1 with TRBJ2-3, with 8 bases lining up with TRBD2. Material for sequencing was CD4+ T cells from PBMCs. This TCR was recovered from a human donor with multiple sclerosis. CDR3 sequence (DNA): TGCAGTGCCCCCTGGGCGGGGGGAGGGACAGATACGCAGTATTTT. It encodes CSAPWAGGGTDTQYF.